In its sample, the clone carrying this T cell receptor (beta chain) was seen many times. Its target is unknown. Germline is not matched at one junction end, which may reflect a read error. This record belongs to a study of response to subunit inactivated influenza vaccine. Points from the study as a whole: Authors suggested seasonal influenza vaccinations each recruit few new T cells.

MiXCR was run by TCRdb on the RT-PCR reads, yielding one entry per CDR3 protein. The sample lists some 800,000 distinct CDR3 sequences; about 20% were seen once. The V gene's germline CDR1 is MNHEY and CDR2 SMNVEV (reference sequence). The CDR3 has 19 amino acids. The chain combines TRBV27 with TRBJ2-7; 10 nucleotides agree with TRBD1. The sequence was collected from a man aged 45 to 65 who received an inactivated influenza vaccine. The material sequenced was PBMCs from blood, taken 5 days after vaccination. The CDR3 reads CASSSFLRRPGTGATGLSF. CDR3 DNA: TGTGCCAGCAGTTCCTTTCTGAGACGTCCCGGGACAGGGGCCACCGGGTTGAGCTTC.